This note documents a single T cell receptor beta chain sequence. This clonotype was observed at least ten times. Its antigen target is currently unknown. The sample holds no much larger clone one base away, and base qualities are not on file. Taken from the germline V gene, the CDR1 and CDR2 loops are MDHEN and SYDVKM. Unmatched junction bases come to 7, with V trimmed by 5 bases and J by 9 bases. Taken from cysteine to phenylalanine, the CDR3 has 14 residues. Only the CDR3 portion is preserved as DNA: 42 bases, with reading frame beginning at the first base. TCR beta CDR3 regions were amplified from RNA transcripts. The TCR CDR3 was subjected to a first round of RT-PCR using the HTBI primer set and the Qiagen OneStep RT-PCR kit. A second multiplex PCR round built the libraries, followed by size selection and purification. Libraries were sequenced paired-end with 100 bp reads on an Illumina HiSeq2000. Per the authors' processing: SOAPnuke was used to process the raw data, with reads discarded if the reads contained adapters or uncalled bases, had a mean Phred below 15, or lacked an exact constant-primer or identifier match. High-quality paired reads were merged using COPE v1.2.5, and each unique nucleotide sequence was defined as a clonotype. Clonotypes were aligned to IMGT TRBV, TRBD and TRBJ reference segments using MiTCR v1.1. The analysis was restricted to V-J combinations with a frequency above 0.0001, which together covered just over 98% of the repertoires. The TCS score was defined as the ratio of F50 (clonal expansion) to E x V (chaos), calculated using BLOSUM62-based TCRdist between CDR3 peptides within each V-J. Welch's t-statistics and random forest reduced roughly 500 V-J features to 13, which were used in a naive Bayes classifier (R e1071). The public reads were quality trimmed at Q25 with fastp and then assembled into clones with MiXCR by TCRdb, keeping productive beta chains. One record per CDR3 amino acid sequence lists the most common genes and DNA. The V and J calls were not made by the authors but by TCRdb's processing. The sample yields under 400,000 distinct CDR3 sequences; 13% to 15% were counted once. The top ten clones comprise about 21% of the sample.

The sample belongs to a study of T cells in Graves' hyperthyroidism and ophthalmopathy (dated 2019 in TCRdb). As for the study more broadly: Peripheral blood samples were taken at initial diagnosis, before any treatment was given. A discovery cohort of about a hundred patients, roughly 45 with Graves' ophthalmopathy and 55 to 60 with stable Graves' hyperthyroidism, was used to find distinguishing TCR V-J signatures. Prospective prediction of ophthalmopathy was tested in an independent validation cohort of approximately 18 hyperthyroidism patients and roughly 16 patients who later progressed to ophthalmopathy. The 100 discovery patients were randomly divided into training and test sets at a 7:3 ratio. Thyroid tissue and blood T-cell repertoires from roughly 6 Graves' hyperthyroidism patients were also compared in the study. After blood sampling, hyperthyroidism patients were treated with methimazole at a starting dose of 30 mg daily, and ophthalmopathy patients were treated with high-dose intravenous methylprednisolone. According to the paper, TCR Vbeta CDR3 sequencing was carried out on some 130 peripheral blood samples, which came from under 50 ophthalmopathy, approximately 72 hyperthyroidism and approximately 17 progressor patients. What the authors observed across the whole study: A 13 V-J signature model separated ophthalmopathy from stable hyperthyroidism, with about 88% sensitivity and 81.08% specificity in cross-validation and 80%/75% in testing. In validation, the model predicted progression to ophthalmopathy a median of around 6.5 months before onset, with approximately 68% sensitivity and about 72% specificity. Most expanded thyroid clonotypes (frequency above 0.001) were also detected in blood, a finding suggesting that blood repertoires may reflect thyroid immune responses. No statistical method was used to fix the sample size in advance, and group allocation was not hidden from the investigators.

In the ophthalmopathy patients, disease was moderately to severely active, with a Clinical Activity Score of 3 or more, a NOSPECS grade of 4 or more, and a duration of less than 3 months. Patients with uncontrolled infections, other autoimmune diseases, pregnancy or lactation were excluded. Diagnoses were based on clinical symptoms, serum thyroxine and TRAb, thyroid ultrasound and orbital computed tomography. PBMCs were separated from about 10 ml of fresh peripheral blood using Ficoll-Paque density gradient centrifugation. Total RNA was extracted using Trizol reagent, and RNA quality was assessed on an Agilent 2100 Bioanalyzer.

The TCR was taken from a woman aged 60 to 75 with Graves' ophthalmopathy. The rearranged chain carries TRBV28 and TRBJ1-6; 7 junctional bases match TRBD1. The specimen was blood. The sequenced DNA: TGTGCCAGCAGTACAGGGGAGTACTCTTCACCCCTCCACTTT. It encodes CASSTGEYSSPLHF.